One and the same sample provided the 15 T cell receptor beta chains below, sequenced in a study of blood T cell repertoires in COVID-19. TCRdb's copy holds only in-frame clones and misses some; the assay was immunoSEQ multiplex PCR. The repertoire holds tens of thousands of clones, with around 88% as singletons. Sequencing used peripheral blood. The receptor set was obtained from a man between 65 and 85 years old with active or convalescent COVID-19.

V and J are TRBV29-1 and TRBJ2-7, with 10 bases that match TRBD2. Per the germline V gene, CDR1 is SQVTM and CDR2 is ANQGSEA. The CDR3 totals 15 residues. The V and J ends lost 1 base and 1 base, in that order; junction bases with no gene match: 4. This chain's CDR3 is CSVEASGSRSYEQYF. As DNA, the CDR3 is TGCAGCGTTGAAGCTAGCGGGAGTCGATCCTACGAGCAGTACTTC.

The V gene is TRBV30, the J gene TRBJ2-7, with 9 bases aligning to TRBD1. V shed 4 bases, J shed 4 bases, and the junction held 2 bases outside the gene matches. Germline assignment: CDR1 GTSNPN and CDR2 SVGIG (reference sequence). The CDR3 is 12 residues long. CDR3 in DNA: TGTGCCTGGAACAGGGGGCCTTACGAGCAGTACTTC. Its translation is CAWNRGPYEQYF.

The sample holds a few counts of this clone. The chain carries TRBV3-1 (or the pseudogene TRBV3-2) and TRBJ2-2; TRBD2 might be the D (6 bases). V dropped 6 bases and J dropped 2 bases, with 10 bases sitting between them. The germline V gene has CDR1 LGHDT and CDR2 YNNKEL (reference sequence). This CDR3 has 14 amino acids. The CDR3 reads CASSGLLNTGELFF. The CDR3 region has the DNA TGTGCCAGCAGTGGACTATTAAACACCGGGGAGCTGTTTTTT.

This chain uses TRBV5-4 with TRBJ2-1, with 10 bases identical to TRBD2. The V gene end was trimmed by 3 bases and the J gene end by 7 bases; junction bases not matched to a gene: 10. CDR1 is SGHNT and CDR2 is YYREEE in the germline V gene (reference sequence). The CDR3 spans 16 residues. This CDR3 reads CASSSSGSSIGNEQFF. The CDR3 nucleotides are TGTGCCAGCAGCTCTAGCGGGAGCTCGATCGGGAATGAGCAGTTCTTC. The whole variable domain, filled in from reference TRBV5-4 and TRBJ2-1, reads ETGVTQSPTHLIKTRGQQVTLRCSSQSGHNTVSWYQQALGQGPQFIFQYYREEENGRGNFPPRFSGLQFPNYSSELNVNALELDDSALYLCASSSSGSSIGNEQFFGPGTRLTVL.

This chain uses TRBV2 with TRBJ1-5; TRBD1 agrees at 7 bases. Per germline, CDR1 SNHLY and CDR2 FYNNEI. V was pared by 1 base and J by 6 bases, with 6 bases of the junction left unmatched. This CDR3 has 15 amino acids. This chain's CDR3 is CASSEEWTGAQPQHF. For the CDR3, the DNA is TGTGCCAGCAGTGAAGAGTGGACAGGCGCTCAGCCCCAGCATTTT.

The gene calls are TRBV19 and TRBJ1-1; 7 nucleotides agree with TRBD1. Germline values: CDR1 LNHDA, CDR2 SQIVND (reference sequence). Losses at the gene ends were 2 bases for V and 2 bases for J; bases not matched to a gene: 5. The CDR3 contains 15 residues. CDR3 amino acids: CASSIQGGVNTEAFF. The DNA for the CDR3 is TGTGCCAGTAGTATACAGGGGGGCGTCAACACTGAAGCTTTCTTT.

The CDR3: CASSLGQYYGYTF. The DNA of the CDR3 is TGTGCCAGCAGTCTCGGACAGTACTATGGCTACACCTTC. The rearrangement links TRBV28 to TRBJ1-2; tentative D call: TRBD1 (6 bases). The CDR3 is made up of 13 amino acids. Trimming shortened V by 5 bases and J by 3 bases, and 10 bases separated the two germline ends. The V gene's germline CDR1 is MDHEN and CDR2 SYDVKM.

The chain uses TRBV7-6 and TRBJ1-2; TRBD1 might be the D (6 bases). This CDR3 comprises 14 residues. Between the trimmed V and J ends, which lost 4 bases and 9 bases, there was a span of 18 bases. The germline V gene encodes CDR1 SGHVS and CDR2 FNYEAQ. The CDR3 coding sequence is TGTGCCAGCAGCTCGGACAGTTCCCACGCATGCTACACCTTC. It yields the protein CASSSDSSHACYTF.

The CDR3 loop is CASSQTTAGNQPQHF. DNA for the CDR3: TGTGCCAGCAGCCAAACAACGGCGGGTAATCAGCCCCAGCATTTT. J is TRBJ1-5 and V is TRBV4-2; unclear D gene. Looked up from germline, CDR1 is LGHNA and CDR2 is YNFKEQ. Trimming left V 2 bases short and J 4 bases short, with 12 bases between. The length of the CDR3 is 15 residues.

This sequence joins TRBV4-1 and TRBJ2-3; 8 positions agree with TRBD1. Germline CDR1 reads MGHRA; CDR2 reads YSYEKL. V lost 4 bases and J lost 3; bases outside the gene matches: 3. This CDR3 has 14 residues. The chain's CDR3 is CASSLDRVTDTQYF. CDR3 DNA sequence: TGCGCCAGCAGCCTGGACAGGGTAACAGATACGCAGTATTTT.

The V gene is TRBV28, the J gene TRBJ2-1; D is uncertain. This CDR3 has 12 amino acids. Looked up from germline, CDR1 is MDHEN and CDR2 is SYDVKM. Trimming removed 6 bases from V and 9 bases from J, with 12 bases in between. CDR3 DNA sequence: TGTGCCAGCAGAACGCTTCCGGGTGAGCAGTTCTTC. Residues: CASRTLPGEQFF.

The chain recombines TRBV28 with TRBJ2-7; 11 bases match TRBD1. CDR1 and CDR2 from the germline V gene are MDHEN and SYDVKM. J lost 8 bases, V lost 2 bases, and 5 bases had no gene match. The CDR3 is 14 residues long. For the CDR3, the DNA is TGTGCCAGCAGTTTAAAGGGGACAGGGGGAAAGCAGTACTTC. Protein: CASSLKGTGGKQYF.

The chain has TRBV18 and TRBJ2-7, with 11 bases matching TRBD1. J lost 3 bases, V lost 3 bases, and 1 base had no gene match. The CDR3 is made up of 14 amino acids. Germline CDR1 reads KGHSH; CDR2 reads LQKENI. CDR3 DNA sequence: TGTGCCAGCTCACCCGGGACAGGGGGCTACGAGCAGTACTTC. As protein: CASSPGTGGYEQYF.

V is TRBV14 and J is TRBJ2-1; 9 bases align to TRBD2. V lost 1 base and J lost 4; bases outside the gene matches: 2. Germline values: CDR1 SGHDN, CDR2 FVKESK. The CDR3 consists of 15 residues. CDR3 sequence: CASSQVAGAYNEQFF. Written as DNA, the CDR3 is TGTGCCAGCAGCCAAGTAGCGGGAGCGTACAATGAGCAGTTCTTC.

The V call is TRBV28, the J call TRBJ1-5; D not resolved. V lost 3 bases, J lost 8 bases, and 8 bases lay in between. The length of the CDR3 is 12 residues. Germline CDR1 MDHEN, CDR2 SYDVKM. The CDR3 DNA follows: TGTGCCAGCAGTTTCGGGTTTGAGCCCCAGCATTTT. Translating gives CASSFGFEPQHF. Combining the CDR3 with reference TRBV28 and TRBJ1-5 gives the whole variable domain DVKVTQSSRYLVKRTGEKVFLECVQDMDHENMFWYRQDPGLGLRLIYFSYDVKMKEKGDIPEGYSVSREKKERFSLILESASTNQTSMYLCASSFGFEPQHFGDGTRLSIL.